A single sample is the source of the 9 T cell receptor beta chains below, sequenced in a study of human T cells and chemical hapten exposure. The time point here: pre-sensitization, week 0. The sample's treatment: therapeutic diphenylcyclopropenone sensitization with weekly scalp DPC. TCRdb passed the RACE reads through MiXCR, listing each CDR3 protein once. The repertoire holds about 51,000 distinct CDR3 sequences, with 8.5% to 10% as singletons. The material was whole blood, obtained in connection with sensitization to the hapten diphenylcyclopropenone (DPC). These receptors all come from a woman aged 35 to 49 with alopecia areata. Some clones in this sample may be carry-over from other donors' samples.

In this sample, this clonotype turned up many times. The chain recombines TRBV5-4 with TRBJ1-1; D is ambiguous. The V gene lost 4 bases and the J gene lost 1 base, with 17 bases spanning the gap. The V gene's germline CDR1 is SGHNT and CDR2 YYREEE (reference sequence). CDR3 length: 16 residues. CDR3 loop: CASSMVGRGWNTEAFF. The CDR3 DNA is TGTGCCAGCAGCATGGTAGGTCGGGGATGGAACACTGAAGCTTTCTTT.

This clonotype was recorded many times. The chain recombines TRBV3-1 with TRBJ1-2; unclear D gene. Germline V lookup: CDR1 LGHDT, CDR2 YNNKEL (reference sequence). The V gene lost 0 bases and the J gene lost 5 bases, with 4 bases spanning the gap. The CDR3 totals 12 residues. The CDR3 loop reads CASSQEDYGYTF. The CDR3 DNA sequence: TGTGCCAGCAGCCAAGAGGATTATGGCTACACCTTC.

A single count supports this clonotype. This chain uses TRBV7-2 with TRBJ1-3, with no clear D. This CDR3 is 15 amino acids long. V was cut by 5 bases and J by 0 bases, with 11 bases left in between. Germline loops: CDR1 SGHTA, CDR2 FQGNSA. CDR3 region: CASSHDTTSGNTIYF. The CDR3 DNA sequence: TGTGCCAGCAGCCATGACACTACCTCTGGAAACACCATATATTTT. The variable domain in full, with the rest retrieved from reference TRBV7-2 and TRBJ1-3, is GAGVSQSPSNKVTEKGKDVELRCDPISGHTALYWYRQSLGQGLEFLIYFQGNSAPDKSGLPSDRFSAERTGGSVSTLTIQRTQQEDSAVYLCASSHDTTSGNTIYFGEGSWLTVV.

This clonotype was counted at least ten times. The chain uses TRBV5-4 and TRBJ1-5; 9 nucleotides match TRBD1. The CDR3 runs to 13 residues. CDR1 and CDR2 (germline): SGHNT, YYREEE (reference sequence). Unmatched junction bases numbered 3, after V lost 4 bases and J lost 7 bases. The CDR3 loop reads CASSIQGAQPQHF. The CDR3 nucleotides read TGTGCCAGCAGCATACAGGGGGCGCAGCCCCAGCATTTT.

The chain is built from TRBV7-9 and TRBJ2-3; D unclear. The V end was cut by 1 base, the J end by 5 bases, with 7 bases between. This CDR3 is 13 amino acids long. CDR1 is SEHNR and CDR2 is FQNEAQ in the germline V gene (reference sequence). CDR3 DNA: TGTGCCAGCAGCTTAGTGGTGGGAGATACGCAGTATTTT. Residues: CASSLVVGDTQYF. Supplemented by reference TRBV7-9 and TRBJ2-3, the full variable domain reads DTGVSQNPRHKITKRGQNVTFRCDPISEHNRLYWYRQTLGQGPEFLTYFQNEAQLEKSRLLSDRFSAERPKGSFSTLEIQRTEQGDSAMYLCASSLVVGDTQYFGPGTRLTVL.

The V call is TRBV6-2 or TRBV6-3, the J call TRBJ1-5; 8 bases match TRBD1. The germline CDR1 and CDR2 sequences are MNHEY and SVGEGT. The V segment lost 6 bases and the J segment 1 base; nucleotides outside the gene matches: 5. The length of the CDR3 is 15 residues. CDR3 residues: CASSKDRGSNQPQHF. In DNA form, the CDR3 reads TGTGCCAGCAGCAAAGACAGGGGAAGCAATCAGCCCCAGCATTTT.

This clonotype was counted at least ten times. The chain employs TRBV2 and TRBJ2-7; no reliable D call. Germline CDR1 and CDR2: SNHLY and FYNNEI. V shed 4 bases and J shed 0 bases, with 7 bases lying between them. CDR3 size: 13 residues. CDR3 DNA sequence: TGTGCCAGCAGTGTAGTGACCTCCTACGAGCAGTACTTC. It is translated as CASSVVTSYEQYF. The full variable domain, its missing parts supplied by reference TRBV2 and TRBJ2-7, is EPEVTQTPSHQVTQMGQEVILRCVPISNHLYFYWYRQILGQKVEFLVSFYNNEISEKSEIFDDQFSVERPDGSNFTLKIRSTKLEDSAMYFCASSVVTSYEQYFGPGTRLTVT.

This clonotype appeared many times. V usage is TRBV5-1 and J usage is TRBJ1-2; 7 nucleotides agree with TRBD1. The V segment lost 7 bases and the J segment 2 bases; nucleotides outside the gene matches: 8. The CDR3 loop spans 14 amino acids. Germline CDR1 is SGHRS and CDR2 is YFSETQ. CDR3: CASGLLQGNYGYTF. CDR3 sequence (DNA): TGCGCCAGCGGTCTTTTACAGGGGAACTATGGCTACACCTTC.

In this sample, this clonotype turned up many times. The CDR3 nucleotides read TGTGCCAGTAGCTCCGGGACAGGGGTTTATGGCTACACCTTC. It is translated as CASSSGTGVYGYTF. The chain joins TRBV28 to TRBJ1-2; 10 bases fit TRBD1. The CDR3 spans 14 residues. Trimming took 9 bases from V and 5 from J; bases not matched to a gene: 9. The germline gives CDR1 MDHEN, CDR2 SYDVKM.